These 32 T cell receptor beta chains were all obtained from the same sample, sequenced in a study of cytomegalovirus exposure and HLA in healthy donors. A multiplex PCR was run with 60 Vbeta primers and 13 Jbeta primers. This table comes from immunoSEQ multiplex PCR, and its TCRdb copy is limited to in-frame clones, with some not included. The table has 130,000 or so clones, roughly 76% seen once. Sequencing was performed on PBMCs. Receptors were obtained from a female donor in good health and CMV-seronegative.

This sequence joins TRBV15 and TRBJ2-7, with D possibly being TRBD2 (5 bases). V shed 0 bases and J shed 1 base, with 10 bases lying between them. Per the germline V gene, CDR1 is LNHNV and CDR2 is YYDKDF (reference sequence). The CDR3 contains 15 residues. CDR3 loop: CATSRDALGSYEQYF. For the CDR3, the DNA is TGTGCCACCAGCAGAGATGCACTAGGATCCTACGAGCAGTACTTC.

This sequence joins TRBV7-9 and TRBJ2-7, with D maybe TRBD1 (6 bases). CDR1 is SEHNR, CDR2 FQNEAQ, per germline (reference sequence). V lost 3 bases to trimming and J lost 1 base, with 16 bases between them. The CDR3 sequence is 16 residues long. Here the CDR3 DNA reads TGTGCCAGCAGCTTGGGCCCTGGACAGATTTCCTACGAGCAGTACTTC. This sequence encodes CASSLGPGQISYEQYF.

This rearrangement joins TRBV7-2 to TRBJ2-3, with 9 bases aligning to TRBD1. Germline V gene sequence: CDR1 SGHTA, CDR2 FQGNSA. The V and J ends lost 5 bases and 2 bases, in that order; junction bases with no gene match: 5. The CDR3 extends over 15 amino acids. CDR3 residues: CASSPGTGFTDTQYF. DNA of the CDR3: TGTGCCAGCAGCCCAGGGACAGGGTTCACAGATACGCAGTATTTT.

The gene calls are TRBV5-1 and TRBJ1-2; D is ambiguous. V was clipped by 0 bases and J by 4 bases, with 16 bases between them. Germline CDR1 is SGHRS and CDR2 is YFSETQ. This CDR3 is built from 16 residues. CDR3 bases: TGCGCCAGCAGCTTGGCCGGGGAGGGTGGTAGCTATGGCTACACCTTC. Its translation: CASSLAGEGGSYGYTF.

This chain links TRBV2 with TRBJ2-1; the match to TRBD2 covers 10 bases. Germline CDR1 is SNHLY and CDR2 is FYNNEI. The CDR3 consists of 15 residues. The trim removed 6 bases at V and 10 bases at J, leaving 12 bases unmatched. This CDR3 reads CASSLERGGLREQFF. The CDR3 DNA sequence: TGTGCCAGCAGCCTCGAGCGGGGGGGCCTCCGCGAGCAGTTCTTC.

The chain links TRBV6-1 to TRBJ1-4; 8 nucleotides match TRBD1. Germline CDR1 and CDR2: MNHNS and SASEGT. With 5 bases clipped from V and 8 bases from J, the junction kept 7 bases outside the gene matches. The CDR3 is 14 residues long. The CDR3 spells CASSTIQGGEKLFF. The CDR3 DNA sequence: TGTGCCAGCAGTACAATACAGGGGGGAGAAAAACTGTTTTTT.

In its sample, this clone was seen a few times. This sequence joins TRBV25-1 and TRBJ2-1, with 9 positions matching TRBD1. This CDR3 contains 13 residues. The germline gives CDR1 MGHDK, CDR2 SYGVNS. J lost 8 bases, V lost 3 bases, and 2 bases had no gene match. The CDR3 loop is CASSETGGDEQFF. The CDR3 DNA is TGTGCCAGCAGTGAGACAGGGGGAGATGAGCAGTTCTTC.

This rearrangement joins TRBV30 to TRBJ1-6; 7 bases agree with TRBD1. This CDR3 has 15 amino acids. With V trimmed by 3 bases and J by 9 bases, 11 bases remained unmatched. Germline assignment: CDR1 GTSNPN and CDR2 SVGIG (reference sequence). CDR3 DNA: TGTGCCTGGAGCGGGCAGGGGGGTTTTGGTTCACCCCTCCACTTT. Residues: CAWSGQGGFGSPLHF.

V gene TRBV27 combines with J gene TRBJ2-7; 7 bases map to TRBD2. Trimming took 0 bases from V and 6 from J; bases not matched to a gene: 17. The CDR3 runs 18 residues. Germline V CDR1 and CDR2: MNHEY, SMNVEV (reference sequence). CDR3 in amino acids: CASSLSVPGPGGLREQYF. The DNA for the CDR3 is TGTGCCAGCAGTTTATCGGTCCCGGGCCCGGGAGGCCTTCGCGAGCAGTACTTC.

The chain combines TRBV25-1 with TRBJ2-7, with D uncertain. V shed 1 base and J shed 1 base, with 2 bases lying between them. The CDR3 sequence is 12 residues long. Germline CDR1 reads MGHDK; CDR2 reads SYGVNS. CDR3 residues: CASSESSYEQYF. Here the CDR3 DNA reads TGTGCCAGCAGTGAATCTTCCTACGAGCAGTACTTC.

The rearrangement joins TRBV29-1 to TRBJ1-1; the D gene is possibly TRBD1 (6 bases). The length of the CDR3 is 13 residues. The V end was cut by 8 bases, the J end by 1 base, with 14 bases between. CDR1 is SQVTM and CDR2 is ANQGSEA in the germline V gene. The CDR3 here is CSMRGGTNTEAFF. The CDR3 coding sequence is TGCAGCATGAGGGGGGGAACGAACACTGAAGCTTTCTTT.

CDR3 nucleotide sequence: TGTGCCAGCAAGGGGGCTAACTCGGAGACCCAGTACTTC. Amino acids: CASKGANSETQYF. The V and J genes are TRBV28 and TRBJ2-5; 7 nucleotides match TRBD1. The germline V gene encodes CDR1 MDHEN and CDR2 SYDVKM. J gave up 5 bases and V 7 bases, and 7 bases lay outside the gene matches. This CDR3 has 13 amino acids.

This sequence joins TRBV5-1 and TRBJ1-1, with 8 bases identical to TRBD1. Germline V CDR1 and CDR2: SGHRS, YFSETQ. The CDR3 has 16 amino acids. The V gene end was trimmed by 4 bases and the J gene end by 4 bases; junction bases not matched to a gene: 12. The CDR3 reads CASSTGGRTGPTEAFF. In DNA form, the CDR3 reads TGCGCCAGCAGCACAGGGGGACGAACGGGGCCCACTGAAGCTTTCTTT.

V usage is TRBV27 and J usage is TRBJ1-2, with 8 nucleotides matching TRBD1. The CDR3 totals 15 residues. Germline loops: CDR1 MNHEY, CDR2 SMNVEV (reference sequence). Trimming removed 0 bases from V and 7 bases from J; junction bases left unmatched: 7. For the CDR3, the DNA is TGTGCCAGCAGTTTATCCCCGGACAGGGCTTCTGGCTACACCTTC. It translates to CASSLSPDRASGYTF.

The chain carries TRBV11-3 and TRBJ1-1, with D possibly TRBD1 on 5 matching bases. CDR1 and CDR2 from the germline V gene are SGHNT and YENEEA. V lost 5 bases and J lost 0, with 7 bases in between. The CDR3 has 13 amino acids. The CDR3 reads CASSAGLNTEAFF. CDR3 coding DNA: TGTGCCAGCAGCGCGGGACTGAACACTGAAGCTTTCTTT. The whole variable domain, remainder taken from reference TRBV11-3 and TRBJ1-1, is EAGVVQSPRYKIIEKKQPVAFWCNPISGHNTLYWYLQNLGQGPELLIRYENEEAVDDSQLPKDRFSAERLKGVDSTLKIQPAELGDSAVYLCASSAGLNTEAFFGQGTRLTVV.

In the case of this clone: A junction end diverges from the germline sequence, so it may reflect a read error. The gene calls are TRBV7-9 and TRBJ2-7; D remains unclear. CDR1 and CDR2 (germline): SEHNR, FQNEAQ (reference sequence). This CDR3 is built from 12 residues. The CDR3 here is CSSSLLSYEQYF. CDR3 in DNA: TGTTCCAGCAGCTTACTCTCCTACGAGCAGTACTTC.

This clone has a handful of counts. V gene TRBV6-6 combines with J gene TRBJ2-1, with D possibly matching TRBD1 (7 bases). Trimming left V 6 bases short and J 15 bases short, with 27 bases between. The CDR3 has 15 amino acids. CDR1 is MNHNY and CDR2 is SVGAGI in the germline V gene (reference sequence). CDR3 region: CASRPPQTGDWVSFF. The DNA for the CDR3 is TGTGCCAGCAGACCACCCCAAACAGGGGACTGGGTTTCGTTCTTC.

This chain links TRBV19 with TRBJ1-1; D might be TRBD1 (5 bases). The CDR3 contains 11 residues. The ends were cut back, 7 bases at V and 10 bases at J, with 13 bases in the middle. Looked up from germline, CDR1 is LNHDA and CDR2 is SQIVND (reference sequence). The CDR3 nucleotides are TGTGCCAGTAAGGGCAGCCAGGGAGCTTTCTTT. Amino acid sequence: CASKGSQGAFF.

This clone came up many times. Within the sample, other DNA sequences also encode this same CDR3. This chain joins TRBV19 and TRBJ1-3, with 10 bases fitting TRBD1. CDR3 length equals 13 residues. Germline assignment: CDR1 LNHDA and CDR2 SQIVND (reference sequence). The V segment lost 7 bases and the J segment 7 bases; nucleotides outside the gene matches: 4. Here the CDR3 DNA reads TGTGCCAGTACCAGGGGACAGGGGAACACCATATATTTT. Translation: CASTRGQGNTIYF. Using reference TRBV19 and TRBJ1-3 for the parts outside the CDR3, the full variable domain is DGGITQSPKYLFRKEGQNVTLSCEQNLNHDAMYWYRQDPGQGLRLIYYSQIVNDFQKGDIAEGYSVSREKKESFPLTVTSAQKNPTAFYLCASTRGQGNTIYFGEGSWLTVV.

This chain uses TRBV2 with TRBJ2-1; 8 bases line up with TRBD2. J gave up 3 bases and V 5 bases, and 6 bases lay outside the gene matches. From germline, CDR1 is SNHLY and CDR2 FYNNEI. The CDR3 runs 15 residues. The CDR3 sequence: CASSPAGDLYNEQFF. The CDR3 DNA reads TGTGCCAGCAGTCCAGCGGGGGATCTCTACAATGAGCAGTTCTTC.

This chain links TRBV5-1 with TRBJ2-7; D perhaps matches TRBD2 (5 bases). Trimming removed 3 bases at V and 2 bases at J, with 15 bases between. The CDR3 is 15 residues long. Germline loops: CDR1 SGHRS, CDR2 YFSETQ. CDR3 in DNA: TGCGCCAGCAGCTCAAGGACTTCCACCACCTACGAGCAGTACTTC. It specifies CASSSRTSTTYEQYF.

The genes are TRBV27 and TRBJ1-2; TRBD1 matches at 7 bases. CDR3 size: 13 residues. CDR1 and CDR2 (germline): MNHEY, SMNVEV (reference sequence). The V and J ends lost 6 bases and 4 bases, in that order; junction bases with no gene match: 5. CDR3 sequence (DNA): TGTGCCAGCAGACAATCAGGGGGCTATGGCTACACCTTC. Residues: CASRQSGGYGYTF.

The J gene is TRBJ1-1, the V gene TRBV18; D may be TRBD1 (5 bases). The V gene's germline CDR1 is KGHSH and CDR2 LQKENI. This CDR3 is built from 14 residues. Trimming removed 3 bases at V and 4 bases at J, with 12 bases between. The CDR3 sequence is CASSPGGMFTEAFF. The DNA of the CDR3 is TGTGCCAGCTCACCCGGGGGGATGTTCACTGAAGCTTTCTTT.

This chain links TRBV11-2 with TRBJ2-3; tentative D call: TRBD1 (7 bases). CDR1 is SGHAT, CDR2 FQNNGV, per germline. The CDR3 covers 16 residues. V was trimmed by 3 bases and J by 3 bases, leaving 16 bases between them. Written as DNA, the CDR3 is TGTGCCAGCAGCTTTGGTCAGGGGGGTAGTACAGATACGCAGTATTTT. Amino acids: CASSFGQGGSTDTQYF. Together with reference TRBV11-2 and TRBJ2-3, the CDR3 gives the full variable domain: EAGVAQSPRYKIIEKRQSVAFWCNPISGHATLYWYQQILGQGPKLLIQFQNNGVVDDSQLPKDRFSAERLKGVDSTLKIQPAKLEDSAVYLCASSFGQGGSTDTQYFGPGTRLTVL.

The gene calls are TRBV7-2 and TRBJ1-1; tentatively, D is TRBD1 (5 bases). The length of the CDR3 is 15 residues. Germline V gives CDR1 SGHTA, CDR2 FQGNSA. Trimming took off 2 bases at V and 1 base at J, with 11 bases between the two ends. CDR3 sequence reads: CASSLWSGPNTEAFF. For the CDR3, the DNA is TGTGCCAGCAGCTTATGGTCAGGGCCGAACACTGAAGCTTTCTTT.

The CDR3 sequence is CASSDSSSGDYNEQFF. CDR3 nucleotides: TGTGCCAGCAGTGACTCGTCTAGCGGGGATTACAATGAGCAGTTCTTC. The V gene is TRBV6-4, the J gene TRBJ2-1; 9 positions agree with TRBD2. Looked up from germline, CDR1 is MRHNA and CDR2 is SNTAGT. The V gene end was trimmed by 0 bases and the J gene end by 4 bases; junction bases not matched to a gene: 4. The CDR3 runs 16 residues.

The chain recombines TRBV5-6 with TRBJ2-5; TRBD1 aligns across 10 bases. CDR1 and CDR2 from the germline V gene are SGHDT and YYEEEE. V trimming: 1 base; J trimming: 5 bases; junction bases outside the gene matches: 5. The CDR3 totals 15 residues. CDR3 DNA: TGTGCCAGCAGCTTGATGGGGACAGGGGACGAGACCCAGTACTTC. Residues: CASSLMGTGDETQYF. The variable domain in full, with the rest retrieved from reference TRBV5-6 and TRBJ2-5, is DAGVTQSPTHLIKTRGQQVTLRCSPKSGHDTVSWYQQALGQGPQFIFQYYEEEERQRGNFPDRFSGHQFPNYSSELNVNALLLGDSALYLCASSLMGTGDETQYFGPGTRLLVL.

This chain connects TRBV7-8 to TRBJ1-5, with 11 bases matching TRBD1. Trimming took 5 bases from V and 7 from J; bases not matched to a gene: 4. The CDR3 is 14 residues long. The germline CDR1 and CDR2 sequences are SGHVS and FQNEAQ. Here the CDR3 reads CASSPDRGQQPQHF. Here the CDR3 DNA reads TGTGCCAGCAGCCCGGACAGGGGGCAACAGCCCCAGCATTTT.

The chain employs TRBV9 and TRBJ2-3, with TRBD2 identical over 8 bases. Germline V gene data show CDR1 as SGDLS and CDR2 as YYNGEE. Unmatched junction bases numbered 8, after V lost 3 bases and J lost 2 bases. The CDR3 totals 16 residues. CDR3 DNA sequence: TGTGCCAGCAGCGCGGGACTAGATGATTCCACAGATACGCAGTATTTT. This codes for CASSAGLDDSTDTQYF.

In this sample, this clone turned up a few times. The chain uses TRBV6-4 and TRBJ2-3; 10 positions agree with TRBD2. The germline CDR1 and CDR2 sequences are MRHNA and SNTAGT. V was clipped by 5 bases and J by 4 bases; unmatched bases: 6. This CDR3 is 15 amino acids long. CDR3 in DNA: TGTGCCAGCAGTTTAGCGGGGGGCGAGCCAGATACGCAGTATTTT. This codes for CASSLAGGEPDTQYF.

This clone was recorded once. The CDR3: CASSPARFYEQYF. For the CDR3, the DNA is TGTGCCAGCAGTCCCGCCAGGTTCTACGAGCAGTACTTC. The rearrangement links TRBV6-6 to TRBJ2-7; D unresolved. V was cut by 5 bases and J by 3 bases, with 11 bases left in between. This CDR3 is 13 amino acids long. Germline lookup yields CDR1 MNHNY and CDR2 SVGAGI (reference sequence).

In this sample, this clone turned up a few times. The V and J genes are TRBV19 and TRBJ1-2; the D gene is possibly TRBD1 (5 bases). Trimming stripped 5 bases from V and 4 bases from J, with 11 bases between. Germline CDR1 reads LNHDA; CDR2 reads SQIVND (reference sequence). CDR3 length equals 13 residues. In DNA, the CDR3 is TGTGCCAGTAGTCCAGGGAACTTCTATGGCTACACCTTC. Its translation is CASSPGNFYGYTF. Combining the CDR3 with reference TRBV19 and TRBJ1-2 gives the whole variable domain DGGITQSPKYLFRKEGQNVTLSCEQNLNHDAMYWYRQDPGQGLRLIYYSQIVNDFQKGDIAEGYSVSREKKESFPLTVTSAQKNPTAFYLCASSPGNFYGYTFGSGTRLTVV.